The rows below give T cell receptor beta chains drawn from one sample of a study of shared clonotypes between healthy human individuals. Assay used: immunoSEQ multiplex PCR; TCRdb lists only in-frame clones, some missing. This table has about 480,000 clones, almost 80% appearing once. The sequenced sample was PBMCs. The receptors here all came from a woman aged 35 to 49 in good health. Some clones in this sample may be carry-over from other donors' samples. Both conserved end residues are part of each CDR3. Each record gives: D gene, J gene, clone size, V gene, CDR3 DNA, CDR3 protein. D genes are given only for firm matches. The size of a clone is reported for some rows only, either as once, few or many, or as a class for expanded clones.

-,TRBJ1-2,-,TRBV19,TGTGCCAGTAGCAGGGACTTCTATGGCTACACCTTC,CASSRDFYGYTF
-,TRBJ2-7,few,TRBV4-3,TGCGCCAGCAGCCAAGATCTATGGCAGCTGCAGTACTTC,CASSQDLWQLQYF
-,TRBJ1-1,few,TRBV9,TGTGCCAGCAGCGCGACAGATAACACTGAAGCTTTCTTT,CASSATDNTEAFF
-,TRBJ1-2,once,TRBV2,TGTGCCAGCAGTGGGACCCGGGCCGTGAGCTATGGCTACACCTTC,CASSGTRAVSYGYTF
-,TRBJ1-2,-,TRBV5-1,TGCGCCAGCAGCTTGGAAGAGGGATCCTATGGCTACACCTTC,CASSLEEGSYGYTF
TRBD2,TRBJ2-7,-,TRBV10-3,TGTGCCATCAGGGAAGGACTAGCGGGCTCCTACGAGCAGTACTTC,CAIREGLAGSYEQYF
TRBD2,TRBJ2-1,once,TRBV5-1,TGCGCCAGCAGCTGGGGGACTAGCTACAATGAGCAGTTCTTC,CASSWGTSYNEQFF
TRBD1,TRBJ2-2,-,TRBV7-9,TGTGCCAGCAGCTTCACAGGGGACAACACCGGGGAGCTGTTTTTT,CASSFTGDNTGELFF
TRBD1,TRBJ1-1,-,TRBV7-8,TGTGCCAGCAGCCCCGGACAGGCACAAGCTTTCTTT,CASSPGQAQAFF
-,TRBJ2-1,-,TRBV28,TGTGCCAGCAAACGCTCTGGGGGGAGCGGCTCCTACAATGAGCAGTTCTTC,CASKRSGGSGSYNEQFF
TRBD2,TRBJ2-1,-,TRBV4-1,TGCGCCAGCAGCCATGCCCGGACTAGCGGGAGTTACAATGAGCAGTTCTTC,CASSHARTSGSYNEQFF
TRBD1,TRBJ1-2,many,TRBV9,TGTGCCAGCAGCGTAGGGCAGGGGGCGCGGGATGGCTACACCTTC,CASSVGQGARDGYTF
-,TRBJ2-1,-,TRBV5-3,TGTGCCAGAAGCTTGAGTGCCGGGACCCGACTTTGCAATGAGCAGTTCTTC,CARSLSAGTRLCNEQFF
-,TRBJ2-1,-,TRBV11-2,TGTGCCAGCAGCCTAAGGGGGGAGCAGTTCTTC,CASSLRGEQFF
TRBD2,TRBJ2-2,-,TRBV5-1,TGCGCCAGCAGCCAGACTAGCGGGAAGAACACCGGGGAGCTGTTTTTT,CASSQTSGKNTGELFF
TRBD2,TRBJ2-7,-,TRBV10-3,TGTGCCATCAGCGGACTAGCGGGACAATACGAGCAGTACTTC,CAISGLAGQYEQYF
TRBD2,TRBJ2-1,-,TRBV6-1,TGTGCCAGCAGTGAAGTTGCGGGAGGTCAGAATGAGCAGTTCTTC,CASSEVAGGQNEQFF